This TCR beta chain was sequenced in a study of cytomegalovirus exposure and HLA in healthy donors. General study results and limits: The classifier reportedly diagnosed cytomegalovirus status with high specificity and sensitivity. The likely explanation for a cluster of highly shared sequence variants was sequencing artifact. Upon later analysis, HLA-associated TCR beta chains proved more clonally expanded than other, equally common chains. Productive rates of about 90% or about 30% were seen for most TCR beta V segments in an earlier analysis.

Germline-derived CDR1 and CDR2 are MNHNS and SASEGT. V was shortened by 0 bases and J by 6 bases, with 8 bases between the two germline ends. The CDR3 has 13 amino acids. This clone turned up a few times. Its specificity is not known. In the PCR, 60 Vbeta and 13 Jbeta primers were used. Only in-frame clones appear in the TCRdb table, and some are missing; sequencing was by immunoSEQ multiplex PCR. The data contain some 140,000 clones, 77% of them singletons. Sequenced input: PBMCs. The TCR comes from a woman in her 40s in good health and CMV-seronegative. This rearrangement joins TRBV6-1 to TRBJ1-1; D is undetermined. The CDR3 loop reads CASSEAGFAEAFF. In nucleotides, the CDR3 is TGTGCCAGCAGTGAAGCCGGGTTCGCTGAAGCTTTCTTT.